This T cell receptor (beta chain) was found in a study of radiotherapy plus CTLA-4 blockade in lung cancer. Across the whole study: Objective response rate was around 19%; disease control rate, around 33%.

General observations from the study: Clones derived from tumor TCRs expanded in blood after radiotherapy plus ipilimumab.

Remarks on this clone: Its antigen is undetermined.

Using immunoSEQ multiplex PCR, the repertoire was profiled, and TCRdb retains in-frame clones only, with some absent. Of tens of thousands of clones listed, around four fifths are singletons. Germline-derived CDR1 and CDR2 are SNHLY and FYNNEI. The CDR3 loop spans 14 amino acids. Deletions cut 1 base from V and 4 bases from J, with 10 bases between. Sequences were derived from peripheral blood, sampled from a patient treated with radiotherapy plus ipilimumab. The sequence came from a human donor with non-small cell lung cancer whose response to radiotherapy plus ipilimumab could not be evaluated. The rearrangement uses TRBV2 and TRBJ1-1, with D unresolved. For the CDR3, the DNA is TGTGCCAGCAGTGAAGGTGGAGTTATCACTGAAGCTTTCTTT. As protein: CASSEGGVITEAFF.